This T cell receptor (beta chain) is drawn from a study of blood T cell repertoires in COVID-19. Study overall: Spain, Italy and the United States supplied samples that represented acute and convalescent COVID-19.

Only in-frame clones appear in the TCRdb table, and some are missing; sequencing was by immunoSEQ multiplex PCR. The data show about 380,000 clones, with around nine tenths seen just once and more than 0.95% held by the top ten. The CDR3 has 14 amino acids. The germline gives CDR1 LNHDA, CDR2 SQIVND (reference sequence). V lost 6 bases to trimming and J lost 0 bases, with 9 bases between them. The chain carries TRBV19 and TRBJ2-1; possible D gene TRBD2, 6 bases. Sequenced: PBMCs or T cells enriched from blood (not recorded which). The TCR comes from a woman younger than 30 who had recovered from COVID-19. The CDR3, as DNA: TGTGCCAGTAGCCTCGGGAGCTCCTACAATGAGCAGTTCTTC. It encodes CASSLGSSYNEQFF.